These 21 T cell receptor beta chains share one sample of origin, sequenced in a study of shared clonotypes between healthy human individuals. The table came from immunoSEQ multiplex PCR; TCRdb's copy has only in-frame clones and leaves some out. The table has more than 550,000 clones, around 91% seen once; the top ten hold 34%. Specimen: memory CD8+ T cells from PBMCs. This sample's subset: CD45RO+ cells pooled with CCR7-negative TemRA cells. Receptors were obtained from a man aged 18 to 30 in good health. Some clones in this sample may be carry-over from other donors' samples.

With regard to this clone: The junction departs from the called germline gene at one end, perhaps through a read error. This chain joins TRBV2 and TRBJ1-2; maybe TRBD1 (5 bases). This CDR3 comprises 13 residues. Germline V gene lookup returns CDR1 SNHLY and CDR2 FYNNEI. The CDR3 region is CASRDSRPDGYTF. The DNA for the CDR3 is TGTGCCAGCCGTGACAGTCGACCCGATGGCTACACCTTC.

The J gene is TRBJ2-2, the V gene TRBV30; TRBD1 might be the D (6 bases). CDR3 length: 13 amino acids. The V end lost 4 bases, the J end lost 6 bases, and 12 bases lay between the germline ends. Germline CDR1 reads GTSNPN; CDR2 reads SVGIG (reference sequence). CDR3 loop: CAWMGAGAGELFF. The CDR3, as DNA: TGTGCCTGGATGGGGGCCGGGGCCGGGGAGCTGTTTTTT.

The rearrangement uses TRBV28 and TRBJ2-2; no reliable D call. The CDR3 runs 14 residues. V was clipped by 1 base and J by 6 bases, with 9 bases between them. Germline V CDR1 and CDR2: MDHEN, SYDVKM. CDR3 sequence (DNA): TGTGCCAGCAGTTTATTTAGGATGCCCGGGGAGCTGTTTTTT. It codes for CASSLFRMPGELFF.

The chain combines TRBV9 with TRBJ1-2, with D maybe TRBD1 (5 bases). This CDR3 is built from 16 residues. Germline loops: CDR1 SGDLS, CDR2 YYNGEE. Deletions cut 4 bases from V and 3 bases from J, with 19 bases between. CDR3 in amino acids: CASSHTWGVVDYGYTF. In DNA form, the CDR3 reads TGTGCCAGCAGCCACACTTGGGGGGTCGTAGACTATGGCTACACCTTC.

This chain joins TRBV6-6 and TRBJ1-2, with 7 nucleotides matching TRBD1. Germline loops: CDR1 MNHNY, CDR2 SVGAGI (reference sequence). This CDR3 has 13 residues. The junction had 4 bases not matched to a gene; V was cut back by 6 bases and J by 3 bases. The CDR3 loop reads CASRKGADYGYTF. DNA for the CDR3: TGTGCCAGCAGAAAGGGGGCGGACTATGGCTACACCTTC.

The chain links TRBV28 to TRBJ2-3, with a possible D match to TRBD1 (7 bases). This CDR3 contains 17 residues. The V end lost 6 bases, the J end lost 1 base, and 20 bases lay between the germline ends. Per the germline V gene, CDR1 is MDHEN and CDR2 is SYDVKM. This chain's CDR3 is CASRLKGRTGRTDTQYF. DNA of the CDR3: TGTGCCAGCAGGCTTAAGGGGAGGACAGGCCGCACAGATACGCAGTATTTT.

With regard to this clone: One end of the junction varies from germline; a read error may be responsible. The chain links TRBV5-1 to TRBJ1-3; D remains ambiguous. Germline V lookup: CDR1 SGHRS, CDR2 YFSETQ. The CDR3 loop spans 16 amino acids. Here the CDR3 DNA reads TGTGCCAGCAGCTTGGACGAGGACTACTCTGGAAACACCATATATTTT. Encoded protein: CASSLDEDYSGNTIYF.

The V gene is TRBV18, the J gene TRBJ2-3, with D uncertain. CDR1 is KGHSH and CDR2 is LQKENI in the germline V gene. The CDR3 contains 14 residues. V was shortened by 2 bases and J by 2 bases, with 8 bases between the two germline ends. CDR3 residues: CASSPYDPTDTQYF. The CDR3 nucleotides are TGTGCCAGCTCACCATACGATCCCACAGATACGCAGTATTTT.

The chain links TRBV7-9 to TRBJ1-2; D ambiguous. The CDR3 is 14 residues long. Trimming removed 1 base at V and 2 bases at J, with 8 bases between. Germline V lookup: CDR1 SEHNR, CDR2 FQNEAQ (reference sequence). CDR3 DNA sequence: TGTGCCAGCAGCTTAGAGCGTCAGAACTATGGCTACACCTTC. Translation: CASSLERQNYGYTF.

The chain joins TRBV7-9 to TRBJ2-2; D call uncertain. V was shortened by 5 bases and J by 5 bases, with 12 bases between the two germline ends. The CDR3 has 14 residues. Germline V gene sequence: CDR1 SEHNR, CDR2 FQNEAQ (reference sequence). In DNA, the CDR3 is TGTGCCAGCAGCCCAATTGAGCGTACCGGGGAGCTGTTTTTT. Its translation: CASSPIERTGELFF.

This chain uses TRBV9 with TRBJ1-2; 8 bases match TRBD1. The CDR3 is 15 amino acids. CDR1 SGDLS and CDR2 YYNGEE come from the germline V gene. Unmatched junction bases numbered 7, after V lost 0 bases and J lost 6 bases. For the CDR3, the DNA is TGTGCCAGCAGCGTAGGGCCAGGGGGCGGCAATGGCTACACCTTC. This encodes CASSVGPGGGNGYTF.

J is TRBJ2-7 and V is TRBV5-5, with D tentatively TRBD2 (6 bases). Germline CDR1 is SGHKS and CDR2 is YYEKEE (reference sequence). The length of the CDR3 is 16 residues. V lost 4 bases, J lost 1 base, and 18 bases lay in between. CDR3 amino acids: CASSVLGGSPSYEQYF. CDR3 DNA: TGTGCCAGCAGCGTTCTCGGGGGTTCCCCTTCCTACGAGCAGTACTTC.

This rearrangement joins TRBV21-1 to TRBJ1-1. TRBV21-1 is reported as a pseudogene. The CDR3 sequence is 13 residues long. The CDR3 here is CASSKVGGPEAFF. CDR3 sequence (DNA): TGTGCCAGCAGCAAAGTTGGAGGGCCTGAAGCTTTCTTT.

The rearrangement uses TRBV7-9 and TRBJ2-5; tentative D call: TRBD1 (5 bases). The closer fit of TRBJ2-7 to the DNA end suggests the J call may be wrong. In germline, CDR1 is SEHNR, CDR2 FQNEAQ (reference sequence). The CDR3 has 12 amino acids. The CDR3 DNA is TGTGCGCTCCAGAAGGGGTCCTACGAGCAGTACTTC. This codes for CALQKGSYEQYF.

The genes are TRBV29-1 and TRBJ2-1, with 9 bases matching TRBD2. Losses at the gene ends were 5 bases for V and 7 bases for J; bases not matched to a gene: 9. Germline CDR1 SQVTM, CDR2 ANQGSEA. The CDR3 contains 14 residues. In DNA form, the CDR3 reads TGCAGCGTTCCGACTAGCGGAGCGAAAAATGAGCAGTTCTTC. Protein product: CSVPTSGAKNEQFF.

This chain joins TRBV5-6 and TRBJ1-4, with a possible D match to TRBD1 (5 bases). The CDR3 runs 15 residues. Trimming stripped 4 bases from V and 0 bases from J, with 10 bases between. Germline V lookup: CDR1 SGHDT, CDR2 YYEEEE. This CDR3 is CASSPGLATNEKLFF. CDR3 in DNA: TGTGCCAGCAGCCCGGGACTGGCAACTAATGAAAAACTGTTTTTT.

The genes are TRBV19 and TRBJ2-1; possibly TRBD1 for D (5 bases). Germline CDR1 reads LNHDA; CDR2 reads SQIVND (reference sequence). The V end lost 3 bases, the J end lost 6 bases, and 12 bases lay between the germline ends. The CDR3 sequence is 14 residues long. CDR3 protein: CASSIWGSVNEQFF. The CDR3 coding sequence is TGTGCCAGTAGTATCTGGGGCTCGGTCAATGAGCAGTTCTTC. The full variable domain, with the rest looked up from reference TRBV19 and TRBJ2-1, is DGGITQSPKYLFRKEGQNVTLSCEQNLNHDAMYWYRQDPGQGLRLIYYSQIVNDFQKGDIAEGYSVSREKKESFPLTVTSAQKNPTAFYLCASSIWGSVNEQFFGPGTRLTVL.

This clone came up a few times. V is TRBV4-1 and J is TRBJ2-3, with D perhaps matching TRBD1 (5 bases). Trimming stripped 6 bases from V and 6 bases from J, with 25 bases between. The length of the CDR3 is 17 residues. Per the germline V gene, CDR1 is MGHRA and CDR2 is YSYEKL. The CDR3 region has the DNA TGCGCCAGCAGTCCAGGGTCGGCCAGCCCTATGAGGGATACGCAGTATTTT. It specifies CASSPGSASPMRDTQYF.

Written as DNA, the CDR3 is TGTGCCAGCAGTGTTCCGGGATGGGGGGAGACCCAGTACTTC. Its translation is CASSVPGWGETQYF. The chain joins TRBV2 to TRBJ2-5, with D perhaps being TRBD1 or TRBD2 (5 bases each). V shed 4 bases and J shed 5 bases, with 14 bases lying between them. Germline-derived CDR1 and CDR2 are SNHLY and FYNNEI. CDR3 length: 14 amino acids.

The chain is built from TRBV9 and TRBJ2-5; D is uncertain. V dropped 2 bases and J dropped 5 bases, with 16 bases sitting between them. The CDR3 is made up of 15 amino acids. Germline CDR1 SGDLS, CDR2 YYNGEE. The CDR3 loop reads CASSVQTALTETQYF. The CDR3 nucleotides are TGTGCCAGCAGCGTTCAGACCGCTCTGACGGAGACCCAGTACTTC. The full variable domain, with the rest looked up from reference TRBV9 and TRBJ2-5, is DSGVTQTPKHLITATGQRVTLRCSPRSGDLSVYWYQQSLDQGLQFLIQYYNGEERAKGNILERFSAQQFPDLHSELNLSSLELGDSALYFCASSVQTALTETQYFGPGTRLLVL.

The rearrangement joins TRBV11-3 to TRBJ2-3, with 8 bases lining up with TRBD2. CDR1 is SGHNT and CDR2 is YENEEA in the germline V gene. The CDR3 totals 15 residues. V gave up 5 bases and J gave up 4 bases; unmatched junction bases: 8. In nucleotides, the CDR3 is TGTGCCAGCAGCAAAGGGGCGGGAGGCGCAGATACGCAGTATTTT. It translates to CASSKGAGGADTQYF.